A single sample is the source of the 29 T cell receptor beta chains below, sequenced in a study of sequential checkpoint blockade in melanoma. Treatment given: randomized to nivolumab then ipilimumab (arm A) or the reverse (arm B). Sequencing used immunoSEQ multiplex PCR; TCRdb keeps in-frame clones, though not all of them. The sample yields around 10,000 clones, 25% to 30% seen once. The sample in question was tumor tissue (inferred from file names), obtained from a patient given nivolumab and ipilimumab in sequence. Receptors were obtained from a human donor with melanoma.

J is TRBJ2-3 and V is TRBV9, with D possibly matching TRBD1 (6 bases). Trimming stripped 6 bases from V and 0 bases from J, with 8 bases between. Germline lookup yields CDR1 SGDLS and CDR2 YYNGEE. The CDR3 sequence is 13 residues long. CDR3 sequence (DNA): TGTGCCAGCAAACAGGGCAGCACAGATACGCAGTATTTT. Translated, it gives CASKQGSTDTQYF.

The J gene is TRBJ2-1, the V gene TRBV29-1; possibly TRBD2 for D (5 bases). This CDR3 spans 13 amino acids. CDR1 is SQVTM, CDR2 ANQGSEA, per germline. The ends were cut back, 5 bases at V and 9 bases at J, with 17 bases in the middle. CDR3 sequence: CSVPSGIATEQFF. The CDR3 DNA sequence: TGCAGCGTTCCGTCGGGAATAGCGACTGAGCAGTTCTTC.

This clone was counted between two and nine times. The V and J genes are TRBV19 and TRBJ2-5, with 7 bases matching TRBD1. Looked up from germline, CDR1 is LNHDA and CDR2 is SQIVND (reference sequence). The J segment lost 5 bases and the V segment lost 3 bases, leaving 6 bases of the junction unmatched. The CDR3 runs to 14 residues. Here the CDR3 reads CASSMAGGTETQYF. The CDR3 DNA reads TGTGCCAGTAGTATGGCAGGGGGTACGGAGACCCAGTACTTC. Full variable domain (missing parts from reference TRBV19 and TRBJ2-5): DGGITQSPKYLFRKEGQNVTLSCEQNLNHDAMYWYRQDPGQGLRLIYYSQIVNDFQKGDIAEGYSVSREKKESFPLTVTSAQKNPTAFYLCASSMAGGTETQYFGPGTRLLVL.

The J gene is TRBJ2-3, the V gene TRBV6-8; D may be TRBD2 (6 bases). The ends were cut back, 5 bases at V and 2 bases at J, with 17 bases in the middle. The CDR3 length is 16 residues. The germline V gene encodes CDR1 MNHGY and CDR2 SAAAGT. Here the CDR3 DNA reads TGTGCCAGCAGTCGCCGGGCTAGCGTCGACACAGATACGCAGTATTTT. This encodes CASSRRASVDTDTQYF.

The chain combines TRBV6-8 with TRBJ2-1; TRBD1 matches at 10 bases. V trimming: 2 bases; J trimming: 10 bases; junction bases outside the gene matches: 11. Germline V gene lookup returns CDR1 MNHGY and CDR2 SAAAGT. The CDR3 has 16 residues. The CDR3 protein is CASSYTAGGQGFEQFF. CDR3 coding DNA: TGTGCCAGCAGTTACACCGCCGGGGGACAGGGGTTCGAGCAGTTCTTC.

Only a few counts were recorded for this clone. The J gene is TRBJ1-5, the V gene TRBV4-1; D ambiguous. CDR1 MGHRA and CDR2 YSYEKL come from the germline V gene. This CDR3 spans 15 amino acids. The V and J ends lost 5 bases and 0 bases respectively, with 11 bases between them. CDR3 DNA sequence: TGCGCCAGCAGCGACTCAGTCAATAGCAATCAGCCCCAGCATTTT. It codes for CASSDSVNSNQPQHF.

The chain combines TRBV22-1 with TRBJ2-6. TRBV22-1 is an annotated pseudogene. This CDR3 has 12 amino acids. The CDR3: CASMAGANVLTF. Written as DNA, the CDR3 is TGTGCCAGCATGGCTGGGGCCAACGTCCTGACTTTC.

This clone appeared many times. Here the CDR3 reads CASSSPSGGPYEQYF. For the CDR3, the DNA is TGTGCCAGCAGCTCACCTAGCGGGGGGCCCTACGAGCAGTACTTC. J is TRBJ2-7 and V is TRBV2; 11 nucleotides line up with TRBD2. This CDR3 contains 15 residues. Germline V CDR1 and CDR2: SNHLY, FYNNEI. The trim removed 6 bases at V and 2 bases at J, leaving 6 bases unmatched.

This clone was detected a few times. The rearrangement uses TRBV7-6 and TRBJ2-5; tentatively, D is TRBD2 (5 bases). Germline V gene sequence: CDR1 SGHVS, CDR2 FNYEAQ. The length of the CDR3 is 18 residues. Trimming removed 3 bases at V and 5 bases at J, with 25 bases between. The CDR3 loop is CASSLCRGAPGNKETQYF. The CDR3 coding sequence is TGTGCCAGCAGCTTGTGTCGAGGTGCCCCGGGGAATAAGGAGACCCAGTACTTC.

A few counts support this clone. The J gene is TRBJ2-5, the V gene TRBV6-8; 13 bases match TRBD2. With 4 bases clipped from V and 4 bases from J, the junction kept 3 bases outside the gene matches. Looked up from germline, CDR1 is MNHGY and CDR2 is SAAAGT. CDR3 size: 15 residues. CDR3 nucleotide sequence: TGTGCCAGCAGTTCCGGGACTAGCGGGGCAGAGACCCAGTACTTC. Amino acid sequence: CASSSGTSGAETQYF.

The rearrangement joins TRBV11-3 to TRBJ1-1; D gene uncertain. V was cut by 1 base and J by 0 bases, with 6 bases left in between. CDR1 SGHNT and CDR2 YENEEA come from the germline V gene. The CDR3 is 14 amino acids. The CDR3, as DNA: TGTGCCAGCAGCTTAGTCACATTGAACACTGAAGCTTTCTTT. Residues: CASSLVTLNTEAFF.

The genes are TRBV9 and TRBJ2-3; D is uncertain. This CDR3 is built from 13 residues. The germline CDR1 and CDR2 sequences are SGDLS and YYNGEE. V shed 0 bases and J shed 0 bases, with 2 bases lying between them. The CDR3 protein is CASSVASTDTQYF. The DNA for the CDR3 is TGTGCCAGCAGCGTAGCTAGCACAGATACGCAGTATTTT.

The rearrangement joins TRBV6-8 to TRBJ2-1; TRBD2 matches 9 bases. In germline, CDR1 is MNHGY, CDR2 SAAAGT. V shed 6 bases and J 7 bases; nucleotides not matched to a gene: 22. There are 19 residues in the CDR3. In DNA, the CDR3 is TGTGCCAGCAGACGAAAACCGGGACTAGCAGTTCGAGTGGGTAATGAGCAGTTCTTC. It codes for CASRRKPGLAVRVGNEQFF.

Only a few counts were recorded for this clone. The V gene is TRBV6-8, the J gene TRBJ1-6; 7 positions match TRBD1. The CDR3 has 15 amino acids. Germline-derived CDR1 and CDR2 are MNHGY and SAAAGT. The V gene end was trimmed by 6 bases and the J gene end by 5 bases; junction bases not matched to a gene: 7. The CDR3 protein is CASRMTGQNNSPLHF. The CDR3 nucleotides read TGTGCCAGCAGGATGACGGGACAGAATAATTCACCCCTCCACTTT.

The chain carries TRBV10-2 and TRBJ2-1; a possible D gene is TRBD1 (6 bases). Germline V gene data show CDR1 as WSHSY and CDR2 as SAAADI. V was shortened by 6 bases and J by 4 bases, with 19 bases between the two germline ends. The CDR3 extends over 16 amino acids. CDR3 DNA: TGCGCCAGCAGAAAACCGGGACAACGACAATACAATGAGCAGTTCTTC. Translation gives CASRKPGQRQYNEQFF.

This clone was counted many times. CDR3 in amino acids: CASRPRQGSGGEAFF. For the CDR3, the DNA is TGTGCCAGCAGGCCGAGACAGGGCTCGGGTGGTGAAGCTTTCTTT. The chain uses TRBV6-8 and TRBJ1-1, with 7 bases identical to TRBD1. In germline, CDR1 is MNHGY, CDR2 SAAAGT. V lost 6 bases to trimming and J lost 7 bases; unmatched junction nucleotides: 14. The CDR3 has 15 amino acids.

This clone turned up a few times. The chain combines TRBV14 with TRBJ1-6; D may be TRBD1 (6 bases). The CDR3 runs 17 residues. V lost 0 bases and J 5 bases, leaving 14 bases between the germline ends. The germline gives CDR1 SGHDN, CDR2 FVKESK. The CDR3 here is CASSQDRGGADNSPLHF. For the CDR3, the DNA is TGTGCCAGCAGCCAAGATCGTGGGGGCGCGGATAATTCACCCCTCCACTTT.

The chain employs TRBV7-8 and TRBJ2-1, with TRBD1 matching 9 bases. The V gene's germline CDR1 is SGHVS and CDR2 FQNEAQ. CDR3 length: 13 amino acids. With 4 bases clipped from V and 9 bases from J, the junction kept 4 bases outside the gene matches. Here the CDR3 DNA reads TGTGCCAGCAGCTCGGGACAGGGAAGTGAGCAGTTCTTC. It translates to CASSSGQGSEQFF.

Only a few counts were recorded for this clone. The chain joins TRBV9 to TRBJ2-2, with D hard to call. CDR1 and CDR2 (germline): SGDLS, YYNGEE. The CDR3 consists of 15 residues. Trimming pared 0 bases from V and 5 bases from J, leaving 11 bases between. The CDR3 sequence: CASSVAQAWTGELFF. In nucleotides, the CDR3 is TGTGCCAGCAGCGTAGCTCAAGCGTGGACCGGGGAGCTGTTTTTT.

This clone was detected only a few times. The CDR3 loop is CASSPGLREKLFF. The CDR3, as DNA: TGTGCCAGCAGCCCGGGGCTGCGGGAAAAACTGTTTTTT. The J gene is TRBJ1-4, the V gene TRBV9; possibly TRBD1 for D (5 bases). Germline loops: CDR1 SGDLS, CDR2 YYNGEE. Trimming took off 4 bases at V and 8 bases at J, with 12 bases between the two ends. The CDR3 consists of 13 residues.

CDR3 in amino acids: CASTPSGASNQPQHF. The CDR3 DNA reads as TGTGCCAGCACCCCTTCAGGGGCCTCTAATCAGCCCCAGCATTTT. The chain has TRBV7-6 and TRBJ1-5; perhaps TRBD1 as D (6 bases). There are 15 residues in the CDR3. The V and J ends lost 7 bases and 4 bases respectively, with 17 bases between them. Germline V CDR1 and CDR2: SGHVS, FNYEAQ.

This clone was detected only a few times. The CDR3 here is CASSMSRDYGYTF. Here the CDR3 DNA reads TGTGCCAGTAGTATGTCACGGGACTATGGCTACACCTTC. This chain links TRBV19 with TRBJ1-2; D gene unclear. Germline assignment: CDR1 LNHDA and CDR2 SQIVND (reference sequence). The V end lost 3 bases, the J end lost 3 bases, and 8 bases lay between the germline ends. The CDR3 covers 13 residues.

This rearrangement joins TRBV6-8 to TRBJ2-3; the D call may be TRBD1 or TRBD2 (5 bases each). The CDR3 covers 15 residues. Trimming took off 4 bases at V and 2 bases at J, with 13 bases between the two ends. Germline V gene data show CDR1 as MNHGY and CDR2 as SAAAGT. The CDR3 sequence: CASSLLGQTTDTQYF. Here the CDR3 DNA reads TGTGCCAGCAGTTTACTAGGACAAACCACAGATACGCAGTATTTT.

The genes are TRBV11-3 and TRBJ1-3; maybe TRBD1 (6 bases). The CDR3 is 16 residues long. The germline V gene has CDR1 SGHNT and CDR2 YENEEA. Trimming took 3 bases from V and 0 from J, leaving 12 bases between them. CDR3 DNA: TGTGCCAGCAGCTTGGGAGGGGGTGTCTCTGGAAACACCATATATTTT. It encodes CASSLGGGVSGNTIYF.

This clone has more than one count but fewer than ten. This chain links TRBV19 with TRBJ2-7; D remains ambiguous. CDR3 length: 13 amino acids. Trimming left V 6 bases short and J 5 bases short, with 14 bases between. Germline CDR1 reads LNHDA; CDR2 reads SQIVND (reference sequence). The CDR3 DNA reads TGTGCCAGTAGCATGGCATGGTCCCACGAGCAGTACTTC. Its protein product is CASSMAWSHEQYF.

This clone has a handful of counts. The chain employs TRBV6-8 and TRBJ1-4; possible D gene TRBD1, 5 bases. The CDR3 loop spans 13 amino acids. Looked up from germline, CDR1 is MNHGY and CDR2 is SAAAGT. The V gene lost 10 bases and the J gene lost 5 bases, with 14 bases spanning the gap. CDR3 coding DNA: TGTGCCACCTCGGGACTCATGAATGAAAAACTGTTTTTT. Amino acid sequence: CATSGLMNEKLFF.

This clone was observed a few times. CDR3 amino acids: CASSHGAVFYEQYF. In DNA, the CDR3 is TGTGCCAGCAGCCACGGGGCCGTTTTCTACGAGCAGTACTTC. This rearrangement joins TRBV11-3 to TRBJ2-7, with D perhaps TRBD1 or TRBD2 (5 bases each). The CDR3 is 14 amino acids. V was pared by 5 bases and J by 3 bases, with 14 bases between. Germline V lookup: CDR1 SGHNT, CDR2 YENEEA. Filled out from reference TRBV11-3 and TRBJ2-7, the complete variable domain reads EAGVVQSPRYKIIEKKQPVAFWCNPISGHNTLYWYLQNLGQGPELLIRYENEEAVDDSQLPKDRFSAERLKGVDSTLKIQPAELGDSAVYLCASSHGAVFYEQYFGPGTRLTVT.

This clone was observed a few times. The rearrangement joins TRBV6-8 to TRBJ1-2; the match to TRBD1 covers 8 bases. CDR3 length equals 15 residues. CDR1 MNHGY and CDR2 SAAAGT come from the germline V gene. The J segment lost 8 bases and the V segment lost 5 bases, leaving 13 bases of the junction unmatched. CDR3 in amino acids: CASSNHRGDTQGYTF. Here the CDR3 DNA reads TGTGCCAGCAGTAACCACAGGGGGGATACCCAAGGCTACACCTTC.

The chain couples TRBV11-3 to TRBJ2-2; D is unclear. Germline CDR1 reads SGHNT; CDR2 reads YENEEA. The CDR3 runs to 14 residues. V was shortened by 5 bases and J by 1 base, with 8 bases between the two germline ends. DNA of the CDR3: TGTGCCAGCAGCCCCGTTGGGAACACCGGGGAGCTGTTTTTT. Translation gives CASSPVGNTGELFF.